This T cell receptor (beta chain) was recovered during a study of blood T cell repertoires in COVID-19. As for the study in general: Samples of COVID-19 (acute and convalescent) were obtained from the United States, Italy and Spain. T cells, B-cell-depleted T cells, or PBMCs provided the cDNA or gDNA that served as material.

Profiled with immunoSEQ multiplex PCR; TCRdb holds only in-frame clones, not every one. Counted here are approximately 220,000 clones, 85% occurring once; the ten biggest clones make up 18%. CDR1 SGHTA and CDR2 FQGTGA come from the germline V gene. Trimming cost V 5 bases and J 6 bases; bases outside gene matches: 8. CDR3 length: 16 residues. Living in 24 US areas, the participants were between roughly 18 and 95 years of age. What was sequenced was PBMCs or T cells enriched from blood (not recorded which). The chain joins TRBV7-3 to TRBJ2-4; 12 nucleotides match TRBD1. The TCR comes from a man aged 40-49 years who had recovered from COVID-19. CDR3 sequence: CASSPGTGGLRNIQYF. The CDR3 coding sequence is TGTGCCAGCAGCCCCGGGACAGGGGGCTTGAGAAACATTCAGTACTTC.